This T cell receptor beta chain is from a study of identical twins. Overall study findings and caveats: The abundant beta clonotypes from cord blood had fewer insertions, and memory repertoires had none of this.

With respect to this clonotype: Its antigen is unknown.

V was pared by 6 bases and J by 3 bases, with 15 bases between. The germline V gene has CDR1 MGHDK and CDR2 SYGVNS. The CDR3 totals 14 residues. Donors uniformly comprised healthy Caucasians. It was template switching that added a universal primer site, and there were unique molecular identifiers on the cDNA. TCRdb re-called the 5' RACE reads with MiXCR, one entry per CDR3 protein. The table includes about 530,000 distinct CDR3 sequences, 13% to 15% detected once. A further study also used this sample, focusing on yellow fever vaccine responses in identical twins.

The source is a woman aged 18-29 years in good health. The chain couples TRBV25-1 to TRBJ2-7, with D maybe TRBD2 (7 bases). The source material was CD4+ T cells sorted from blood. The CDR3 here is CASRRGGSNYEQYF. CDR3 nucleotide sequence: TGTGCCAGCAGGAGGGGGGGCAGTAACTACGAGCAGTACTTC.